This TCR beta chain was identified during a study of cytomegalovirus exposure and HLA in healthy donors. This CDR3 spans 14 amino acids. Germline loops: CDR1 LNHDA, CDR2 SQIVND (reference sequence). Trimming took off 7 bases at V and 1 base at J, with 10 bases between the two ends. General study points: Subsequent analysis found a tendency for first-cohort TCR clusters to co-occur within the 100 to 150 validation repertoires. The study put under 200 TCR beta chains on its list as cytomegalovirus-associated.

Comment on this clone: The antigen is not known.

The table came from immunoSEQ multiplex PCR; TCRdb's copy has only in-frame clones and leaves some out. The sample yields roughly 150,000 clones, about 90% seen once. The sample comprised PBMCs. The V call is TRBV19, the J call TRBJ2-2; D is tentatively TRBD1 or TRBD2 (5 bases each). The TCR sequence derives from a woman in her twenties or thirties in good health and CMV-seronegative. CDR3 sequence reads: CASMQRGNTGELFF. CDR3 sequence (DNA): TGTGCCAGTATGCAGAGGGGGAACACCGGGGAGCTGTTTTTT.